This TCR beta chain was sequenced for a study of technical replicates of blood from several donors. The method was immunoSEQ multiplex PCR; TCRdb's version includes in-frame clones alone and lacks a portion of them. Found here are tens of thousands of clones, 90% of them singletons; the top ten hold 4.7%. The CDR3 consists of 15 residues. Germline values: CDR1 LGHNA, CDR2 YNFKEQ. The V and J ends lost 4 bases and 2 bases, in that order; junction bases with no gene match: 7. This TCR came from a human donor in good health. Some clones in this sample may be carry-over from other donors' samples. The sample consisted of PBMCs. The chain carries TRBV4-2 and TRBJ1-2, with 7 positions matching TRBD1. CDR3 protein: CASSPAPGQNYGYTF. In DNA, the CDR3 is TGTGCCAGCAGCCCCGCTCCGGGACAGAACTATGGCTACACCTTC.